The next 28 T cell receptor beta chains were all read from a single sample in a study of OX40 agonist ivuxolimab in advanced cancers. Sequenced by immunoSEQ multiplex PCR; TCRdb stores in-frame clones only, minus some. Altogether around 70,000 clones are present, over 80% being singletons, with the ten largest covering around 0.73%. Specimen: CD4+ or CD8+ T cells sorted from blood, collected in a trial of the OX40 agonist ivuxolimab. The receptors originated from an adult with an advanced solid tumor such as melanoma, head and neck, liver or kidney cancer.

The V call is TRBV28, the J call TRBJ1-2, with a possible D match to TRBD1 (6 bases). The V end was cut by 4 bases, the J end by 7 bases, with 10 bases between. This CDR3 spans 12 amino acids. Germline assignment: CDR1 MDHEN and CDR2 SYDVKM. Written as DNA, the CDR3 is TGTGCCAGCAGTTCTTCAGGGGTTGGCTACACCTTC. This sequence encodes CASSSSGVGYTF.

V and J are TRBV14 and TRBJ2-7; TRBD1 matches 10 bases. The V and J ends lost 0 bases and 6 bases, in that order; junction bases with no gene match: 11. In germline, CDR1 is SGHDN, CDR2 FVKESK. The CDR3 length is 17 residues. The CDR3 region is CASSQEYMGQGYSEQYF. For the CDR3, the DNA is TGTGCCAGCAGCCAAGAGTATATGGGACAGGGGTACTCCGAGCAGTACTTC.

The CDR3 region is CASSAGQGGSYNSPLHF. The CDR3 DNA sequence: TGTGCCAGTAGTGCGGGACAGGGCGGCTCCTATAATTCACCCCTCCACTTT. The J gene is TRBJ1-6, the V gene TRBV19; 9 bases match TRBD1. The CDR3 is made up of 17 amino acids. The germline V gene has CDR1 LNHDA and CDR2 SQIVND (reference sequence). After removal of 5 bases from V and 0 bases from J, the junction contained 5 bases not matched to a gene. Full variable domain (rest looked up from reference TRBV19 and TRBJ1-6): DGGITQSPKYLFRKEGQNVTLSCEQNLNHDAMYWYRQDPGQGLRLIYYSQIVNDFQKGDIAEGYSVSREKKESFPLTVTSAQKNPTAFYLCASSAGQGGSYNSPLHFGNGTRLTVT.

This CDR3 reads CASSQDGRRQPQHF. The CDR3 bases are TGCGCCAGCAGCCAAGATGGGAGAAGGCAGCCCCAGCATTTT. J is TRBJ1-5 and V is TRBV4-3; D is uncertain. This CDR3 comprises 14 residues. Trimming left V 0 bases short and J 7 bases short, with 10 bases between. Germline-derived CDR1 and CDR2 are LGHNA and YSLEER.

CDR3 amino acids: CASSQEGLPEFRTSVPETQYF. CDR3 nucleotide sequence: TGTGCCAGCAGCCAAGAAGGCCTTCCGGAATTCCGGACTAGCGTCCCAGAGACCCAGTACTTC. The J gene is TRBJ2-5, the V gene TRBV4-2; TRBD2 agrees at 9 bases. The trim removed 0 bases at V and 4 bases at J, leaving 21 bases unmatched. This CDR3 has 21 amino acids. CDR1 is LGHNA and CDR2 is YNFKEQ in the germline V gene.

This chain joins TRBV9 and TRBJ2-3, with D hard to call. The V end was cut by 0 bases, the J end by 0 bases, with 8 bases between. The CDR3 runs to 15 residues. Germline V CDR1 and CDR2: SGDLS, YYNGEE. CDR3 amino acids: CASSVGSSSTDTQYF. The CDR3 DNA follows: TGTGCCAGCAGCGTAGGGTCTAGTAGCACAGATACGCAGTATTTT.

This sequence joins TRBV5-8 and TRBJ2-7, with 12 bases identical to TRBD1. V shed 4 bases and J 5 bases; nucleotides not matched to a gene: 7. Germline V lookup: CDR1 SGHTS, CDR2 YDEGEE. This CDR3 region has 15 residues. The CDR3 loop reads CASSHRDRGPHEQYF. DNA of the CDR3: TGTGCCAGCAGCCACCGGGACAGGGGGCCCCACGAGCAGTACTTC.

V gene TRBV30 combines with J gene TRBJ2-7, with D possibly being TRBD1 or TRBD2 (5 bases each). CDR1 and CDR2 (germline): GTSNPN, SVGIG (reference sequence). CDR3 size: 15 residues. The ends were cut back, 3 bases at V and 4 bases at J, with 19 bases in the middle. CDR3 nucleotides: TGTGCCTGGAGAAAGAGGGGAAGTTTTATTTACGAGCAGTACTTC. Residues: CAWRKRGSFIYEQYF.

The rearrangement links TRBV21-1 to TRBJ2-1; the table assigns TRBD2, which was not confirmed against the DNA. TRBV21-1 is designated a pseudogene. The CDR3 has 16 amino acids. For the CDR3, the DNA is TGTGCCAGCAGCAATGAGACTAGCGATTATTGGAATGAGCAGTTCTTC. Translation gives CASSNETSDYWNEQFF.

The chain links TRBV7-6 to TRBJ1-6, with no clear D. CDR3 length: 13 amino acids. Trimming stripped 5 bases from V and 6 bases from J, with 8 bases between. Germline CDR1 reads SGHVS; CDR2 reads FNYEAQ. CDR3 bases: TGTGCCAGCAGCCCCCGGACTAATTCACCCCTCCACTTT. Translation gives CASSPRTNSPLHF. Combining the CDR3 with reference TRBV7-6 and TRBJ1-6 gives the whole variable domain GAGVSQSPRYKVTKRGQDVALRCDPISGHVSLYWYRQALGQGPEFLTYFNYEAQQDKSGLPNDRFSAERPEGSISTLTIQRTEQRDSAMYRCASSPRTNSPLHFGNGTRLTVT.

The genes are TRBV7-7 and TRBJ2-5; tentatively, D is TRBD1 (6 bases). CDR1 and CDR2 (germline): SSHAT, FNYEAQ (reference sequence). Trimming removed 5 bases from V and 6 bases from J, with 16 bases in between. The CDR3 spans 14 residues. In DNA form, the CDR3 reads TGTGCCAGCAGCCCTCGGGCAGGGGCAAAGACCCAGTACTTC. This encodes CASSPRAGAKTQYF.

CDR3 bases: TGTGCCAGCAGTTACTTCGGACTGGACAATCAGCCCCAGCATTTT. It is translated as CASSYFGLDNQPQHF. The rearrangement joins TRBV6-6 to TRBJ1-5, with D hard to call. CDR3 length equals 15 residues. The germline gives CDR1 MNHNY, CDR2 SVGAGI (reference sequence). V was clipped by 1 base and J by 3 bases, with 10 bases between them.

The chain employs TRBV4-2 and TRBJ2-5, with D possibly matching TRBD2 (7 bases). The CDR3 has 14 amino acids. V was pared by 0 bases and J by 5 bases, with 10 bases between. Germline CDR1 LGHNA, CDR2 YNFKEQ. In nucleotides, the CDR3 is TGTGCCAGCAGCCAAGATCGGGGGGCCGAGACCCAGTACTTC. Translating it yields CASSQDRGAETQYF.

The V and J genes are TRBV5-4 and TRBJ2-7; maybe TRBD2 (5 bases). This CDR3 contains 15 residues. Trimming removed 3 bases from V and 0 bases from J, with 13 bases in between. The germline CDR1 and CDR2 sequences are SGHNT and YYREEE (reference sequence). CDR3 sequence reads: CASSSQVGSSYEQYF. The CDR3 bases are TGTGCCAGCAGCTCCCAAGTGGGGAGCTCCTACGAGCAGTACTTC.

This clone came up once. Other DNA sequences in the same sample also yield this CDR3. The V call is TRBV4-2, the J call TRBJ2-5; 15 positions match TRBD2. Germline V gene sequence: CDR1 LGHNA, CDR2 YNFKEQ. V dropped 4 bases and J dropped 5; count of bases not matched to a gene: 11. This CDR3 spans 18 amino acids. CDR3 DNA: TGTGCCAGCAGCCGGGGACTAGCGGGAGGTCCAAGGGTGGAGACCCAGTACTTC. Translation: CASSRGLAGGPRVETQYF.

The V and J genes are TRBV11-3 and TRBJ2-4, with D possibly matching TRBD2 (6 bases). CDR3 length equals 15 residues. Germline lookup yields CDR1 SGHNT and CDR2 YENEEA. V gave up 4 bases and J gave up 0 bases, with 10 bases separating them. This CDR3 is CASSSSGLAKNIQYF. The CDR3, as DNA: TGTGCCAGCAGCTCCTCGGGACTAGCCAAAAACATTCAGTACTTC. Based on the CDR3 plus reference TRBV11-3 and TRBJ2-4, the full variable domain is EAGVVQSPRYKIIEKKQPVAFWCNPISGHNTLYWYLQNLGQGPELLIRYENEEAVDDSQLPKDRFSAERLKGVDSTLKIQPAELGDSAVYLCASSSSGLAKNIQYFGAGTRLSVL.

This clone showed up just a few times. The chain links TRBV5-4 to TRBJ1-2; unclear D gene. Germline CDR1 is SGHNT and CDR2 is YYREEE (reference sequence). The CDR3 is made up of 13 amino acids. The V end lost 4 bases, the J end lost 5 bases, and 12 bases lay between the germline ends. The CDR3 DNA is TGTGCCAGCAGCCTCGGTCAGACTTATGGCTACACCTTC. It translates to CASSLGQTYGYTF.

This clone was seen a few times. The chain combines TRBV28 with TRBJ1-2; tentative D call: TRBD1 (5 bases). V lost 5 bases, J lost 8 bases, and 15 bases lay in between. Germline values: CDR1 MDHEN, CDR2 SYDVKM. The CDR3 contains 13 residues. CDR3 region: CASSLRQYGGYTF. In nucleotides, the CDR3 is TGTGCCAGCAGTCTAAGACAGTATGGAGGCTACACCTTC.

A single count supports this clone. The gene calls are TRBV5-1 and TRBJ2-1; D gene unclear. Germline CDR1 reads SGHRS; CDR2 reads YFSETQ. The V gene lost 0 bases and the J gene lost 7 bases, with 17 bases spanning the gap. This CDR3 contains 16 residues. CDR3 amino acids: CASSLGSEVVVNEQFF. The CDR3 coding sequence is TGCGCCAGCAGCTTGGGGTCAGAAGTAGTGGTAAATGAGCAGTTCTTC.

The rearrangement joins TRBV28 to TRBJ1-1; D uncertain. CDR1 and CDR2 from the germline V gene are MDHEN and SYDVKM. V lost 4 bases, J lost 1 base, and 10 bases lay in between. This CDR3 has 14 residues. The CDR3 region has the DNA TGTGCCAGCAGTTATTTAGATGGGAACACTGAAGCTTTCTTT. Amino acid sequence: CASSYLDGNTEAFF.

The table lists this clone with a few counts. This rearrangement joins TRBV7-3 to TRBJ2-1; possibly TRBD2 for D (5 bases). CDR1 and CDR2 (germline): SGHTA, FQGTGA. The CDR3 runs to 17 residues. The V and J ends lost 5 bases and 7 bases respectively, with 24 bases between them. For the CDR3, the DNA is TGTGCCAGCAGCCCCTCCGCGAGGGCGGCCCCCCGGAATGAGCAGTTCTTC. This codes for CASSPSARAAPRNEQFF. Full variable domain (missing parts from reference TRBV7-3 and TRBJ2-1): GAGVSQTPSNKVTEKGKYVELRCDPISGHTALYWYRQSLGQGPEFLIYFQGTGAADDSGLPNDRFFAVRPEGSVSTLKIQRTERGDSAVYLCASSPSARAAPRNEQFFGPGTRLTVL.

The chain links TRBV11-3 to TRBJ2-3; weak D call: TRBD1 (6 bases). Trimming cost V 2 bases and J 2 bases, with 14 bases left between them. The CDR3 sequence is 16 residues long. Germline V CDR1 and CDR2: SGHNT, YENEEA. The CDR3 coding sequence is TGTGCCAGCAGCTTAACATGGGGGCGCCCCACAGATACGCAGTATTTT. This translates into CASSLTWGRPTDTQYF.

This clone was counted only a few times. The chain has TRBV2 and TRBJ2-3; TRBD2 matches 9 bases. The junction had 9 bases not matched to a gene; V was cut back by 4 bases and J by 7 bases. The CDR3 runs 15 residues. Germline lookup yields CDR1 SNHLY and CDR2 FYNNEI. This chain's CDR3 is CASSVSSGVANTQYF. Written as DNA, the CDR3 is TGTGCCAGCAGTGTCTCTAGCGGGGTTGCAAATACGCAGTATTTT.

The chain is built from TRBV28 and TRBJ2-6, with a weak D call TRBD1 (5 bases). The CDR3 extends over 16 amino acids. Trimming stripped 5 bases from V and 0 bases from J, with 11 bases between. Looked up from germline, CDR1 is MDHEN and CDR2 is SYDVKM. CDR3 protein: CASSPTQGSGANVLTF. As DNA, the CDR3 is TGTGCCAGCAGTCCCACCCAGGGCTCTGGGGCCAACGTCCTGACTTTC.

J is TRBJ2-5 and V is TRBV5-1, with D tentatively TRBD2 (7 bases). Deletions cut 3 bases from V and 4 bases from J, with 16 bases between. The CDR3 consists of 15 residues. CDR1 and CDR2 from the germline V gene are SGHRS and YFSETQ. The chain's CDR3 is CASSSGGLGAETQYF. CDR3 DNA: TGCGCCAGCAGCTCCGGGGGGTTGGGGGCAGAGACCCAGTACTTC.

V usage is TRBV5-4 and J usage is TRBJ2-1; D is unresolved. Trimming removed 3 bases from V and 3 bases from J, with 1 base in between. Germline V gives CDR1 SGHNT, CDR2 YYREEE (reference sequence). CDR3 length equals 11 residues. CDR3 DNA: TGTGCCAGCAGCTACTACAATGAGCAGTTCTTC. It translates to CASSYYNEQFF.

The CDR3 sequence is CASSGGQGNYGYTF. In DNA, the CDR3 is TGTGCCAGCAGCGGTGGACAGGGAAACTATGGCTACACCTTC. The rearrangement uses TRBV5-4 and TRBJ1-2, with 8 positions matching TRBD1. V lost 4 bases, J lost 2 bases, and 4 bases stayed unmatched. In germline, CDR1 is SGHNT, CDR2 YYREEE (reference sequence). The CDR3 spans 14 residues.

This chain joins TRBV5-1 and TRBJ2-7; D possibly uses TRBD1 or TRBD2 (5 bases each). The CDR3 loop spans 14 amino acids. The germline V and J ends were trimmed by 0 bases and 9 bases, with 16 bases remaining between them. Germline V CDR1 and CDR2: SGHRS, YFSETQ. CDR3: CASSLGPGTTPQYF. The CDR3 DNA reads as TGCGCCAGCAGCTTGGGACCGGGGACCACCCCGCAGTACTTC. Based on the CDR3 plus reference TRBV5-1 and TRBJ2-7, the full variable domain is KAGVTQTPRYLIKTRGQQVTLSCSPISGHRSVSWYQQTPGQGLQFLFEYFSETQRNKGNFPGRFSGRQFSNSRSEMNVSTLELGDSALYLCASSLGPGTTPQYFGPGTRLTVT.